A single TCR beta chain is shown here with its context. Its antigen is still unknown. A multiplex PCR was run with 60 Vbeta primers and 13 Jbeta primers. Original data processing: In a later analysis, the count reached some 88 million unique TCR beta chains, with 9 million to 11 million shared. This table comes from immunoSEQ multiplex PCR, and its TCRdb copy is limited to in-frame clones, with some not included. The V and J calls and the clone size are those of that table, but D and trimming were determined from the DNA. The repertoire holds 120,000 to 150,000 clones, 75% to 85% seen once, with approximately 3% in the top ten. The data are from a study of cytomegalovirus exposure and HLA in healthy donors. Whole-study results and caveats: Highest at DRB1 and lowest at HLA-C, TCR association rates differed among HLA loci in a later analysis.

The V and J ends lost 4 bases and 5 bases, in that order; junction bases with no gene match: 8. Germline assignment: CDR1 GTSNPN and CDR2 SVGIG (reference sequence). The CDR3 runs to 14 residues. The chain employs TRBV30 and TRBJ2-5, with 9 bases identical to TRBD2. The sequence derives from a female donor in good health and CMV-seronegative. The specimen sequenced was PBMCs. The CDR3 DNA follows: TGTGCCTGGACCTTTAGCGGGAGTCTTGAGACCCAGTACTTC. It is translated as CAWTFSGSLETQYF.